The clone carrying this T cell receptor (beta chain) was observed many times. TCR beta CDR3 sequences were amplified from RNA transcripts. TCR CDR3 underwent first-round RT-PCR with the HTBI primer set. TCRdb redid the calling of the multiplex PCR reads with MiXCR, one entry per CDR3 protein. This table has roughly 99,000 distinct CDR3 sequences, about a sixth appearing once. The data originate from a study of T cells in Graves' hyperthyroidism and ophthalmopathy. CDR1 and CDR2 (germline): GTSNPN, SVGIG (reference sequence). V gave up 3 bases and J gave up 5 bases, with 10 bases separating them. The CDR3 consists of 12 residues.

The origin of this receptor is a woman in her fifties or sixties with Graves' hyperthyroidism. The sample taken for sequencing was blood. The rearrangement uses TRBV30 and TRBJ2-5; D unclear. The CDR3 is CAWRRGQETQYF. The DNA for the CDR3 is TGTGCCTGGAGAAGAGGTCAGGAGACCCAGTACTTC.